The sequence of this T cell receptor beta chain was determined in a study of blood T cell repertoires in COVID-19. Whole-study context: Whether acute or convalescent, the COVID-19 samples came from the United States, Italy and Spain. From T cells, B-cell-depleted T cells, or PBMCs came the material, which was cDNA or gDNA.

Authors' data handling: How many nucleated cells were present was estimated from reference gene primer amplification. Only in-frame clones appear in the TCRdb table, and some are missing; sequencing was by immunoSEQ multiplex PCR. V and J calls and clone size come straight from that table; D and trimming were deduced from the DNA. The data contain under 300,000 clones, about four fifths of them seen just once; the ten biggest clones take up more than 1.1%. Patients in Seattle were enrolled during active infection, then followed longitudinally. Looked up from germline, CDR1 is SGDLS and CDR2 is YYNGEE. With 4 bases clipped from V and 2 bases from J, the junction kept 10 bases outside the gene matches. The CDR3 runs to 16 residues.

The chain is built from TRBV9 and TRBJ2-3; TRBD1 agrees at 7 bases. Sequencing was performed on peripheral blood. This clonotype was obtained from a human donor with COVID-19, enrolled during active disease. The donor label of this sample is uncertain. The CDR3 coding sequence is TGTGCCAGCAGCACTTACCGACAGGGAGCCACAGATACGCAGTATTTT. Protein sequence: CASSTYRQGATDTQYF.